These T cell receptor beta chains were read from a single sample in a study of human T cells and chemical hapten exposure. MiXCR, run by TCRdb on the RACE reads, gives a single entry per CDR3 protein. This sample has more than 80,000 distinct CDR3 sequences, with 10% to 13% found just once. Sequenced here: whole blood, sampled in connection with sensitization to the hapten diphenylcyclopropenone (DPC). The receptors were sampled from a woman aged 55 to 70 with alopecia areata. Some clones in this sample may be carry-over from other donors' samples. Both conserved end residues are part of each CDR3.

TRBV29-1	TRBJ2-3	CSVPTHRVGTDTQYF
TRBV10-2	TRBJ1-3	CASSPGVNTIYF
TRBV27	TRBJ1-5	CASSLRRDRSNQPQHF
TRBV20-1	TRBJ2-5	CSADKLSQYF
TRBV29-1	TRBJ1-4	CSVGQDGGNEKLFF
TRBV30	TRBJ1-5	CAWSPSLNQPQHF
TRBV10-3	TRBJ2-4	CAISGGTSGVAKNIQYF
TRBV18	TRBJ2-5	CASSTRPPLAGGSFAETQYF
TRBV7-9	TRBJ2-1	CASSLERYNEQFF
TRBV5-1	TRBJ2-7	CASSILAGPAREQYF
TRBV7-6	TRBJ1-2	CASSSASGGRGYTF
TRBV11-2	TRBJ2-5	CASSLVSGQAQETQYF
TRBV7-9	TRBJ2-1	CASSSGQTEYNEQFF
TRBV20-1	TRBJ1-4	CSARGQDEKLFF
TRBV18	TRBJ2-2	CASSTTMQNTGELFF
TRBV30	TRBJ1-2	CAWSVTVQGYGYTF
TRBV6-2/TRBV6-3	TRBJ2-3	CASSFRLVADTQYF
TRBV6-2/TRBV6-3	TRBJ1-5	CASTQGLSQPQHF
TRBV30	TRBJ2-5	CAWRDRGRETQYF
TRBV18	TRBJ1-1	CASSPPTRDRVAEAFF
TRBV5-1	TRBJ1-1	CASSLEAVNTEAFF
TRBV6-2/TRBV6-3	TRBJ1-1	CASSPGPYGEAFF
TRBV5-1	TRBJ2-5	CASSSDYYEETQYF
TRBV6-4	TRBJ1-2	CASSGSGQGGYGYTF
TRBV10-3	TRBJ1-2	CAISEWRGTTSYGYTF
TRBV9	TRBJ2-7	CASSEAGSTYEQYF
TRBV5-5	TRBJ1-3	CASSSGRDRGFSGNTIYF
TRBV6-6	TRBJ2-3	CASITGGGIDTQYF
TRBV6-6	TRBJ1-1	CASSYALGGTEAFF
TRBV5-4	TRBJ2-1	CASSQERDRPGEFF
TRBV14	TRBJ1-1	CASAQGMNTEAFF
TRBV5-1	TRBJ2-7	CASRLTVSHAEHEQYF
TRBV3-1	TRBJ2-2	CASSQGGQGASGELFF
TRBV12-3/TRBV12-4	TRBJ1-3	CASRRGLSGNTIYF
TRBV11-3	TRBJ1-1	CASSSQGASTEAFF
TRBV5-5	TRBJ2-2	CASSHVQGIRTGELFF
TRBV12-3/TRBV12-4	TRBJ2-7	CASSSWTLSYEQYF
TRBV5-1	TRBJ2-2	CASSGGTANTGELFF
TRBV20-1	TRBJ2-3	CSAKTGPYTDTQYF
TRBV27	TRBJ2-7	CASSPGTGGYEQYF
TRBV19	TRBJ2-7	CASSIDGTYEQYF
TRBV12-3/TRBV12-4	TRBJ1-2	CASSLIRGGFWADYGYTF
TRBV27	TRBJ2-2	CGVGEHATGELFF
TRBV19	TRBJ2-1	CASSMQGVGEQFF
TRBV10-3	TRBJ2-7	CAISPGTDHYEQYF
TRBV6-5	TRBJ1-3	CASSYSSGVGNTIYF
TRBV5-8	TRBJ2-1	CASSLVRTSGGSHNEQFF
TRBV7-8	TRBJ2-7	CASSDAGYEQYF
TRBV3-1	TRBJ2-3	CASSPNVGGTDTQYF
TRBV3-1	TRBJ1-5	CASSQDRGPQPQHF
TRBV20-1	TRBJ1-2	CSARDTGLGESGGYTF
TRBV6-1	TRBJ2-1	CASRGGNEQFF
TRBV7-9	TRBJ2-1	CASSSTGNNEQFF
TRBV7-2	TRBJ1-2	CASSPRRGGLRGYTF
TRBV6-6	TRBJ2-7	CASSIPGQTYEQYF
TRBV5-1	TRBJ2-1	CASSWRTSGNNEQFF